This record covers a single TCR beta chain. Antigen unknown. Germline V gene data show CDR1 as SGHTA and CDR2 as FQGTGA. Trimming removed 5 bases from V and 0 bases from J, with 9 bases in between. The CDR3 consists of 14 residues. This entry comes from a study of CD8+CD57+ T cells in acquired aplastic anemia. CD8+CD57+ cell expansion had been shown by flow cytometry in patients chosen for sequencing. No patient had been given any therapy when blood was sampled. General observations from the study: Any difference that existed in CD8+ Simpson's diversity between patients and controls was not significant.

Genomic DNA provided the template from which TCR beta VDJ and CDR3 profiles were obtained. TCRdb analysed the reads with MiXCR anew, one entry per CDR3 protein. The sample has roughly 250,000 distinct CDR3 sequences, roughly 82% seen once; the top ten hold approximately 40%. Material for sequencing was sorted CD4+, CD8+, or CD8+CD57+ T cells (not recorded which) from PBMCs. The gene calls are TRBV7-3 and TRBJ2-3; D not resolved. The TCR comes from a human donor with aplastic anemia. The CDR3 sequence is CASSTSTSTDTQYF. The CDR3 DNA sequence: TGTGCCAGCAGCACCTCCACTAGCACAGATACGCAGTATTTT. Supplemented by reference TRBV7-3 and TRBJ2-3, the full variable domain reads GAGVSQTPSNKVTEKGKYVELRCDPISGHTALYWYRQSLGQGPEFLIYFQGTGAADDSGLPNDRFFAVRPEGSVSTLKIQRTERGDSAVYLCASSTSTSTDTQYFGPGTRLTVL.